The 22 T cell receptor beta chains listed next were all sequenced from one sample in a study of shared clonotypes between healthy human individuals. Only in-frame clones appear in the TCRdb table, and some are missing; sequencing was by immunoSEQ multiplex PCR. This table holds 1.6 million or so clones, 98% to 99% found once. The material sequenced was naive CD4+ T cells sorted from blood. As to subset: CD45RA+ positively selected. All receptors come from a man in his thirties or forties in good health.

This chain links TRBV27 with TRBJ1-1; possibly TRBD1 for D (5 bases). Germline lookup yields CDR1 MNHEY and CDR2 SMNVEV (reference sequence). V was pared by 5 bases and J by 1 base, with 17 bases between. The CDR3 has 16 residues. In DNA, the CDR3 is TGTGCCAGCAGTGAAATGGGACGGCCCGGGAACACTGAAGCTTTCTTT. Translated: CASSEMGRPGNTEAFF.

This clone was recorded only once. The chain has TRBV18 and TRBJ2-3, with D uncertain. The V end was cut by 4 bases, the J end by 4 bases, with 15 bases between. CDR1 and CDR2 from the germline V gene are KGHSH and LQKENI. The CDR3 runs 15 residues. DNA of the CDR3: TGTGCCAGCTCACAAATCGGTGCGTCCCCAGATACGCAGTATTTT. Its protein product is CASSQIGASPDTQYF.

This clone was seen once. V is TRBV4-1 and J is TRBJ1-3; 8 bases are a match to TRBD1. Unmatched junction bases numbered 8, after V lost 3 bases and J lost 4 bases. The CDR3 is 16 residues long. Germline CDR1 reads MGHRA; CDR2 reads YSYEKL. The CDR3 DNA sequence: TGCGCCAGCAGCCACCGCACGAGACAGGGGGGAAACACCATATATTTT. This encodes CASSHRTRQGGNTIYF.

This chain joins TRBV28 and TRBJ2-2, with 11 bases lining up with TRBD2. J lost 7 bases, V lost 6 bases, and 4 bases had no gene match. CDR3 length equals 14 residues. Germline V gene sequence: CDR1 MDHEN, CDR2 SYDVKM. Here the CDR3 reads CASRLAGVGGELFF. Here the CDR3 DNA reads TGTGCCAGCAGACTAGCGGGAGTGGGCGGGGAGCTGTTTTTT.

The chain uses TRBV5-1 and TRBJ2-1; the match to TRBD2 covers 9 bases. The germline V gene has CDR1 SGHRS and CDR2 YFSETQ. V was clipped by 4 bases and J by 14 bases; unmatched bases: 4. The CDR3 totals 11 residues. CDR3 DNA sequence: TGCGCCAGCAGCAGTAGCGGGAGTGAGTTCTTC. This codes for CASSSSGSEFF.

The rearrangement uses TRBV5-6 and TRBJ2-7, with unresolved D. V was cut by 1 base and J by 0 bases, with 11 bases left in between. The CDR3 extends over 15 amino acids. CDR1 and CDR2 from the germline V gene are SGHDT and YYEEEE. Here the CDR3 DNA reads TGTGCCAGCAGCTTGTTAGGACCAGTCTCCTACGAGCAGTACTTC. Its translation is CASSLLGPVSYEQYF. The variable domain in full, with the rest retrieved from reference TRBV5-6 and TRBJ2-7, is DAGVTQSPTHLIKTRGQQVTLRCSPKSGHDTVSWYQQALGQGPQFIFQYYEEEERQRGNFPDRFSGHQFPNYSSELNVNALLLGDSALYLCASSLLGPVSYEQYFGPGTRLTVT.

This sequence joins TRBV9 and TRBJ2-5; the D gene is possibly TRBD2 (5 bases). Trimming pared 1 base from V and 1 base from J, leaving 14 bases between. The CDR3 is 16 residues long. CDR1 SGDLS and CDR2 YYNGEE come from the germline V gene. The CDR3 region has the DNA TGTGCCAGCAGCGTAACCCCGCTAGCAGTCCAAGAGACCCAGTACTTC. It translates to CASSVTPLAVQETQYF. Supplemented by reference TRBV9 and TRBJ2-5, the full variable domain reads DSGVTQTPKHLITATGQRVTLRCSPRSGDLSVYWYQQSLDQGLQFLIQYYNGEERAKGNILERFSAQQFPDLHSELNLSSLELGDSALYFCASSVTPLAVQETQYFGPGTRLLVL.

The V call is TRBV14, the J call TRBJ2-7, with D unresolved. With 0 bases removed from V and 6 bases from J, the gap between germline ends came to 15 bases. The CDR3 covers 15 residues. Germline loops: CDR1 SGHDN, CDR2 FVKESK. The chain's CDR3 is CASSQDLGVRSEQYF. The CDR3 DNA follows: TGTGCCAGCAGCCAAGATCTTGGGGTACGATCCGAGCAGTACTTC.

The sample holds one count of this clone. The V gene is TRBV7-7, the J gene TRBJ2-1; TRBD2 aligns across 8 bases. The CDR3 is 15 residues long. Trimming at V came to 1 base and at J to 4 bases, leaving 3 bases not matched to a gene. CDR1 is SSHAT and CDR2 is FNYEAQ in the germline V gene (reference sequence). CDR3 residues: CASSLELAGYNEQFF. The CDR3 DNA follows: TGTGCCAGCAGCTTAGAGCTAGCGGGTTACAATGAGCAGTTCTTC. Complete variable domain (other parts from reference TRBV7-7 and TRBJ2-1): GAGVSQSPRYKVTKRGQDVTLRCDPISSHATLYWYQQALGQGPEFLTYFNYEAQPDKSGLPSDRFSAERPEGSISTLTIQRTEQRDSAMYRCASSLELAGYNEQFFGPGTRLTVL.

This chain joins TRBV29-1 and TRBJ1-2; no clear D. Germline V gives CDR1 SQVTM, CDR2 ANQGSEA. V lost 6 bases, J lost 11 bases, and 7 bases lay in between. CDR3 length equals 8 residues. DNA of the CDR3: TGCAGCGTCGGACCTTACACCTTC. Translated: CSVGPYTF.

The V call is TRBV10-3, the J call TRBJ2-7; 11 nucleotides align to TRBD2. CDR1 and CDR2 from the germline V gene are ENHRY and SYGVKD. V gave up 4 bases and J gave up 3 bases; unmatched junction bases: 5. This CDR3 contains 15 residues. For the CDR3, the DNA is TGTGCCATCAGTGCCCGACTAGCGGGAATCTACGAGCAGTACTTC. It specifies CAISARLAGIYEQYF.

The chain recombines TRBV7-6 with TRBJ2-1, with D perhaps TRBD1 or TRBD2 (7 bases each). The CDR3 has 22 residues. Germline V gives CDR1 SGHVS, CDR2 FNYEAQ. Between the trimmed V and J ends, which lost 4 bases and 3 bases, there was a span of 34 bases. The CDR3 protein is CASSSIGGRVPGGQVFYNEQFF. In DNA form, the CDR3 reads TGTGCCAGCAGCTCCATCGGGGGGAGGGTTCCGGGTGGACAGGTTTTCTACAATGAGCAGTTCTTC.

V and J are TRBV15 and TRBJ2-5, with TRBD1 identical over 7 bases. Germline trimming cut 4 bases from V and 0 bases from J; bases unmatched to any gene: 5. This CDR3 is 15 amino acids long. From germline, CDR1 is LNHNV and CDR2 YYDKDF (reference sequence). The CDR3 region is CATSTRQGYQETQYF. The CDR3, as DNA: TGTGCCACCAGCACTAGACAGGGCTACCAAGAGACCCAGTACTTC. Based on the CDR3 plus reference TRBV15 and TRBJ2-5, the full variable domain is DAMVIQNPRYQVTQFGKPVTLSCSQTLNHNVMYWYQQKSSQAPKLLFHYYDKDFNNEADTPDNFQSRRPNTSFCFLDIRSPGLGDTAMYLCATSTRQGYQETQYFGPGTRLLVL.

A remark on this clone: The junction departs from germline at one end; a sequencing error may be responsible. The chain recombines TRBV28 with TRBJ1-5, with TRBD1 matching over 12 bases. CDR3 length equals 15 residues. Germline-derived CDR1 and CDR2 are MDHEN and SYDVKM. CDR3 sequence: CASSIWDRGLQPQHF. The CDR3 nucleotides read TGTGCCAGCAGTATATGGGACAGGGGGCTTCAGCCCCAGCATTTT.

The chain is built from TRBV6-5 and TRBJ2-7; 12 positions match TRBD1. CDR1 is MNHEY and CDR2 is SVGAGI in the germline V gene. The trim removed 3 bases at V and 5 bases at J, leaving 5 bases unmatched. The CDR3 loop spans 15 amino acids. CDR3 loop: CASSYTGTGGNEQYF. CDR3 bases: TGTGCCAGCAGTTATACCGGGACAGGGGGCAACGAGCAGTACTTC.

This chain connects TRBV2 to TRBJ2-5; D might be TRBD1 (5 bases). This CDR3 contains 16 residues. Germline V gene data show CDR1 as SNHLY and CDR2 as FYNNEI. The V end lost 6 bases, the J end lost 1 base, and 18 bases lay between the germline ends. The CDR3, as DNA: TGTGCCAGCAGAATTATAGGGGCTTCGGTCCAAGAGACCCAGTACTTC. Protein sequence: CASRIIGASVQETQYF.

The chain uses TRBV9 and TRBJ2-1; 13 nucleotides align to TRBD2. From germline, CDR1 is SGDLS and CDR2 YYNGEE. V trimming: 0 bases; J trimming: 2 bases; junction bases outside the gene matches: 5. The CDR3 length is 18 residues. The CDR3 DNA is TGTGCCAGCAGCGTAGGGACTAGCGGGAGTAATACCTACAATGAGCAGTTCTTC. Encoded protein: CASSVGTSGSNTYNEQFF. Complete variable domain (other parts from reference TRBV9 and TRBJ2-1): DSGVTQTPKHLITATGQRVTLRCSPRSGDLSVYWYQQSLDQGLQFLIQYYNGEERAKGNILERFSAQQFPDLHSELNLSSLELGDSALYFCASSVGTSGSNTYNEQFFGPGTRLTVL.

About this clone itself: A junction end diverges from the germline sequence, so it may reflect a read error. This sequence joins TRBV6-1 and TRBJ2-6; 9 nucleotides align to TRBD1. The germline CDR1 and CDR2 sequences are MNHNS and SASEGT. The CDR3 is made up of 20 amino acids. CDR3 in amino acids: CASSEDDGQGILSGANVLTF. The CDR3 DNA reads as TGTGCCAGCAGCGAAGACGACGGACAGGGGATTCTCTCTGGGGCCAACGTCCTGACTTTC.

This sequence joins TRBV28 and TRBJ1-5, with no clear D. V was shortened by 4 bases and J by 7 bases, with 20 bases between the two germline ends. The CDR3 consists of 16 residues. The germline V gene has CDR1 MDHEN and CDR2 SYDVKM. CDR3 in amino acids: CASSSEGFLRRQPQHF. CDR3 bases: TGTGCCAGCAGTTCTGAAGGGTTTTTACGGCGACAGCCCCAGCATTTT.

The chain combines TRBV7-3 with TRBJ2-7; 14 bases align to TRBD2. The CDR3 covers 18 residues. Trimming cost V 5 bases and J 1 base; bases outside gene matches: 10. The germline gives CDR1 SGHTA, CDR2 FQGTGA. The CDR3 DNA reads as TGTGCCAGCAGCCCCGGCCGACTAGCGGGAGGGCCTTCCTACGAGCAGTACTTC. As protein: CASSPGRLAGGPSYEQYF.

The table lists this clone with a count of one. Here the CDR3 DNA reads TGCGCCAGCAGCCTGATTTCTAGCGGGGGCACAGATACGCAGTATTTT. Encoded protein: CASSLISSGGTDTQYF. The V call is TRBV5-1, the J call TRBJ2-3; 9 bases align to TRBD2. The CDR3 loop spans 16 amino acids. The V gene end was trimmed by 4 bases and the J gene end by 1 base; junction bases not matched to a gene: 7. From germline, CDR1 is SGHRS and CDR2 YFSETQ. Complete variable domain (other parts from reference TRBV5-1 and TRBJ2-3): KAGVTQTPRYLIKTRGQQVTLSCSPISGHRSVSWYQQTPGQGLQFLFEYFSETQRNKGNFPGRFSGRQFSNSRSEMNVSTLELGDSALYLCASSLISSGGTDTQYFGPGTRLTVL.

In its sample, this clone was seen once. V is TRBV19 and J is TRBJ1-5, with 10 bases fitting TRBD1. The V and J ends lost 4 bases and 6 bases, in that order; junction bases with no gene match: 3. CDR3 length equals 14 residues. Germline assignment: CDR1 LNHDA and CDR2 SQIVND (reference sequence). CDR3 sequence reads: CASSKGQGTQPQHF. The CDR3 DNA reads TGTGCCAGTAGTAAGGGACAGGGGACTCAGCCCCAGCATTTT.